This T cell receptor beta chain comes out of a study of shared clonotypes between healthy human individuals. Study observations and caveats: Non-shared clonotypes had lower generation probabilities than those shared by all four donors.

Measured with immunoSEQ multiplex PCR; TCRdb has only the in-frame clones, and not every one. The repertoire holds over a million clones, about four fifths seen once, with roughly 0.57% in the top ten. Those who donated were healthy HIV-negative adults, with no recent acute infections or vaccinations reported. This clone appeared a few times. Its antigen is currently unknown. The V gene lost 6 bases and the J gene lost 2 bases, with 11 bases spanning the gap. CDR1 and CDR2 (germline): MDHEN, SYDVKM. The CDR3 runs to 13 residues. Sequencing input: memory CD4+ T cells from PBMCs. Stated subset: CD45RA-negative fraction. The J gene is TRBJ2-7, the V gene TRBV28; a weak D match, TRBD2 (5 bases). The sequence came from a man younger than 35 in good health. Some clones in this sample may be carry-over from other donors' samples. The CDR3 loop reads CASRGDTTYEQYF. CDR3 sequence (DNA): TGTGCCAGCAGGGGAGACACCACCTACGAGCAGTACTTC.